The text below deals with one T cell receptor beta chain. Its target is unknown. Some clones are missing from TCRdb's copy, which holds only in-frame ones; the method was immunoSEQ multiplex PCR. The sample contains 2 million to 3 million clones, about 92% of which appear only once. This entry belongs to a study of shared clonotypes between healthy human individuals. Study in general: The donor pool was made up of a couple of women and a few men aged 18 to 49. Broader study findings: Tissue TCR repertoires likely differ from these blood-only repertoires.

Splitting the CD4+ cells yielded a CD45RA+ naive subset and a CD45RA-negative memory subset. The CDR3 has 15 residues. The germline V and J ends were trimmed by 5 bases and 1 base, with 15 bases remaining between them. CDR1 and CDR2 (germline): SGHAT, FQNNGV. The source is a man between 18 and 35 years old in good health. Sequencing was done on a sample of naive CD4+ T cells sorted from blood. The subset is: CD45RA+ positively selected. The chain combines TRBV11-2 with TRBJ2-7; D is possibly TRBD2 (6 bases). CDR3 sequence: CASSNAVAGSYEQYF. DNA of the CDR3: TGTGCCAGCAGCAATGCCGTGGCGGGGTCCTACGAGCAGTACTTC.